The clone carrying this T cell receptor beta chain was seen repeatedly, ten times or more. What it recognizes is unknown. V lost 0 bases, J lost 5 bases, and 7 bases lay in between. The CDR3 is 12 residues long. The V gene's germline CDR1 is GTSNPN and CDR2 SVGIG (reference sequence). RNA transcripts gave rise to amplified TCR beta CDR3 regions. Primed by the HTBI set, a first-round RT-PCR was run on the TCR CDR3. TCRdb re-analysed the multiplex PCR reads in MiXCR, keeping a single row per CDR3 protein. The repertoire has hundreds of thousands of distinct CDR3 sequences, about a sixth of them found once; the top ten carry roughly 3.3%. The sample belongs to a study of T cells in Graves' hyperthyroidism and ophthalmopathy. Study details: The authors collected peripheral blood at initial diagnosis, before any treatment. Study outcomes and limitations: Most thyroid clonotypes that were expanded above 0.001 also turned up in blood. A model built on 13 V-J features separated ophthalmopathy from stable hyperthyroidism.

The source is a woman aged 35 to 49 with Graves' ophthalmopathy. Material for sequencing was blood. The chain has TRBV30 and TRBJ1-2; D unclear. CDR3 in DNA: TGTGCCTGGAGTGTACAAGGGTATGGCTACACCTTC. Its protein product is CAWSVQGYGYTF. Full variable domain (outside the CDR3, taken from reference TRBV30 and TRBJ1-2): SQTIHQWPATLVQPVGSPLSLECTVEGTSNPNLYWYRQAAGRGLQLLFYSVGIGQISSEVPQNLSASRPQDRQFILSSKKLLLSDSGFYLCAWSVQGYGYTFGSGTRLTVV.